This TCR beta chain was found in a study of beta chain features in type 1 diabetes. Study results and caveats: These data did not resolve whether HLA type affects TCRB rearrangement. Moderate but significant shortening of TCRB CDR3s was recorded in all four CD4+ subsets from Type 1 diabetes patients.

The CDR3 runs to 13 residues. Trimming shortened V by 4 bases and J by 6 bases, and 12 bases separated the two germline ends. Germline V gives CDR1 SGHNT, CDR2 YYREEE (reference sequence). This clone has a count of ten or more. The target antigen is unknown. Since all of the isolated RNA was reverse transcribed, expressed TCRB transcripts were what got sequenced. The table came from immunoSEQ multiplex PCR; TCRdb's copy has only in-frame clones and leaves some out. The table includes more than 300,000 clones, around 9.7% detected once. The sequence was obtained from a man aged 25 to 45 with type 1 diabetes. Sequencing used central memory CD4+ T cells from blood. The chain recombines TRBV5-4 with TRBJ2-3; D perhaps matches TRBD1 (5 bases). The CDR3 nucleotides are TGTGCCAGCAGCCCACAGGATCTTGATACGCAGTATTTT. As protein: CASSPQDLDTQYF.